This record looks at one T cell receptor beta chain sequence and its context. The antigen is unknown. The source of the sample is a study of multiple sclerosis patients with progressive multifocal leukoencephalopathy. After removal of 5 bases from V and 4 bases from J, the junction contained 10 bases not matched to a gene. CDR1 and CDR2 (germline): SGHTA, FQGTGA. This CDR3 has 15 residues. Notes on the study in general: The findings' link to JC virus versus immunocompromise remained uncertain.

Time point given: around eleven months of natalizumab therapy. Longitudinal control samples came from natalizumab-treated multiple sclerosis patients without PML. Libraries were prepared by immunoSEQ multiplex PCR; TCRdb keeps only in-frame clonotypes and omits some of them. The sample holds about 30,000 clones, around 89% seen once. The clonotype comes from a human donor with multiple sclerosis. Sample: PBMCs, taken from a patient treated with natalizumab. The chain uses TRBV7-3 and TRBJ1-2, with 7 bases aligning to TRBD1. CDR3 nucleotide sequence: TGTGCCAGCAGCGCTTCGACAGGGTCGGGCTATGGCTACACCTTC. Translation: CASSASTGSGYGYTF.